Presented here are 22 T cell receptor beta chains from one specimen sequenced in a study of cytomegalovirus exposure and HLA in healthy donors. PCR used 60 Vbeta primers and 13 Jbeta primers. TCRdb keeps only in-frame clones here, not all; method: immunoSEQ multiplex PCR. The data hold 200,000 to 300,000 clones, with roughly 87% observed a single time. The sample consisted of PBMCs. Receptors originate from a woman between 35 and 50 years old in good health and CMV-seropositive.

This clone was seen only a few times. The CDR3 sequence: CASRLAAVTDTQYF. Written as DNA, the CDR3 is TGTGCCAGCAGACTAGCGGCTGTCACAGATACGCAGTATTTT. The chain joins TRBV6-6 to TRBJ2-3; 8 bases are a match to TRBD2. Per the germline V gene, CDR1 is MNHNY and CDR2 is SVGAGI (reference sequence). Trimming cost V 6 bases and J 2 bases; bases outside gene matches: 4. The CDR3 has 14 residues.

This clone has a single count. This chain joins TRBV6-5 and TRBJ1-6, with D uncertain. The CDR3 covers 13 residues. Trimming removed 6 bases at V and 8 bases at J, with 11 bases between. The V gene's germline CDR1 is MNHEY and CDR2 SVGAGI. The CDR3 nucleotides are TGTGCCAGCAGGCGGGGTAGCGATTCACCCCTCCACTTT. It translates to CASRRGSDSPLHF.

The V gene is TRBV19, the J gene TRBJ1-2; D not certain. Per germline, CDR1 LNHDA and CDR2 SQIVND (reference sequence). This CDR3 spans 16 amino acids. The V gene lost 5 bases and the J gene lost 2 bases, with 18 bases spanning the gap. The CDR3 sequence: CASSPPSGSINYGYTF. The CDR3 nucleotides read TGTGCCAGTAGTCCCCCCAGTGGCAGTATCAACTATGGCTACACCTTC.

This clone was observed once. The chain joins TRBV2 to TRBJ1-2, with a weak D call TRBD1 (6 bases). The CDR3 is made up of 15 amino acids. Germline loops: CDR1 SNHLY, CDR2 FYNNEI. Trimming took 6 bases from V and 3 from J, leaving 17 bases between them. Written as DNA, the CDR3 is TGTGCCAGCAGGGGGGCCAGGGGCCCTCACTATGGCTACACCTTC. It is translated as CASRGARGPHYGYTF.

This clone was recorded once. The genes are TRBV11-2 and TRBJ1-1; 7 bases agree with TRBD1. The CDR3 is 13 residues long. The germline CDR1 and CDR2 sequences are SGHAT and FQNNGV. Unmatched junction bases numbered 1, after V lost 2 bases and J lost 4 bases. The CDR3 DNA follows: TGTGCCAGCAGCTTATCAGGGGGCACTGAAGCTTTCTTT. Translated, it gives CASSLSGGTEAFF.

The J gene is TRBJ1-2, the V gene TRBV5-6; 9 bases map to TRBD1. J gave up 7 bases and V 4 bases, and 11 bases lay outside the gene matches. The CDR3 consists of 15 residues. Germline V gives CDR1 SGHDT, CDR2 YYEEEE. The CDR3 here is CASSGDTGGVAGYTF. In DNA form, the CDR3 reads TGTGCCAGCAGCGGGGACACAGGGGGCGTCGCTGGCTACACCTTC.

This chain links TRBV30 with TRBJ2-7, with TRBD2 as a possible D gene (7 bases). Germline CDR1 GTSNPN, CDR2 SVGIG (reference sequence). V lost 6 bases to trimming and J lost 4 bases, with 16 bases between them. The CDR3 runs to 13 residues. The CDR3 is CACRTRGGYEQYF. For the CDR3, the DNA is TGTGCCTGCCGGACTAGAGGGGGGTACGAGCAGTACTTC. Variable domain in full (rest from reference TRBV30 and TRBJ2-7): SQTIHQWPATLVQPVGSPLSLECTVEGTSNPNLYWYRQAAGRGLQLLFYSVGIGQISSEVPQNLSASRPQDRQFILSSKKLLLSDSGFYLCACRTRGGYEQYFGPGTRLTVT.

V and J are TRBV7-8 and TRBJ1-6; TRBD1 matches at 7 bases. The germline gives CDR1 SGHVS, CDR2 FQNEAQ. With 3 bases clipped from V and 9 bases from J, the junction kept 5 bases outside the gene matches. This CDR3 is built from 14 residues. CDR3 in amino acids: CASSLEGAGSPLHF. CDR3 in DNA: TGTGCCAGCAGCTTGGAGGGGGCCGGTTCACCCCTCCACTTT.

The chain combines TRBV11-2 with TRBJ2-7; no definite D call. V was trimmed by 0 bases and J by 2 bases, leaving 5 bases between them. The germline V gene encodes CDR1 SGHAT and CDR2 FQNNGV. The CDR3 covers 13 residues. The CDR3 sequence is CASSLDLTYEQYF. CDR3 bases: TGTGCCAGCAGCTTAGATCTAACCTACGAGCAGTACTTC.

The V and J genes are TRBV7-9 and TRBJ1-2; 7 bases align to TRBD1. Germline lookup yields CDR1 SEHNR and CDR2 FQNEAQ (reference sequence). Trimming removed 4 bases from V and 7 bases from J; junction bases left unmatched: 21. The CDR3 consists of 18 residues. The CDR3 protein is CASSSTYLDRKIEFGYTF. The CDR3 bases are TGTGCCAGCAGCTCAACTTACTTGGACAGGAAAATTGAGTTTGGCTACACCTTC.

The J gene is TRBJ1-2, the V gene TRBV7-9; a weak D match, TRBD1 (5 bases). The V and J ends lost 0 bases and 6 bases respectively, with 17 bases between them. The CDR3 covers 16 residues. From germline, CDR1 is SEHNR and CDR2 FQNEAQ (reference sequence). CDR3 loop: CASSLARSGAGDGYTF. The CDR3 coding sequence is TGTGCCAGCAGCTTAGCGAGGAGCGGGGCTGGCGATGGCTACACCTTC.

As concerns this clone: At one of its ends the junction is not consistent with the germline gene, which may arise from a read error. The gene calls are TRBV7-9 and TRBJ2-7, with D perhaps matching TRBD2 (5 bases). The germline V gene has CDR1 SEHNR and CDR2 FQNEAQ (reference sequence). This CDR3 contains 15 residues. The CDR3 loop is CSSSLAQISSYEQYF. In DNA form, the CDR3 reads TGTTCCAGCAGCCTAGCACAGATCTCCTCCTACGAGCAGTACTTC.

The chain is built from TRBV2 and TRBJ2-7, with 9 bases that match TRBD1. The CDR3 is 14 amino acids. Per germline, CDR1 SNHLY and CDR2 FYNNEI. The ends lost 11 bases at V and 6 bases at J; junction bases unmatched: 14. The CDR3 spells CAGRGLDRGGEQYF. CDR3 nucleotides: TGTGCCGGCCGGGGGTTGGACAGGGGAGGCGAGCAGTACTTC.

This clone showed up just once. J is TRBJ2-1 and V is TRBV7-9, with 13 bases aligning to TRBD2. The CDR3 is 15 residues long. CDR1 and CDR2 (germline): SEHNR, FQNEAQ (reference sequence). Trimming took 5 bases from V and 12 from J; bases not matched to a gene: 10. The CDR3 nucleotides are TGTGCCAGCAGCCCCGGGACTAGCGGGACCCGTTCGCAGTTCTTC. Encoded protein: CASSPGTSGTRSQFF.

The gene calls are TRBV5-4 and TRBJ1-1; 7 positions agree with TRBD1. The V gene's germline CDR1 is SGHNT and CDR2 YYREEE (reference sequence). The J segment lost 10 bases and the V segment lost 0 bases, leaving 12 bases of the junction unmatched. The CDR3 sequence is 15 residues long. The CDR3, as DNA: TGTGCCAGCAGCTTGGCAACAGGGGAGGCCTGGAGAGCTTTCTTT. This sequence encodes CASSLATGEAWRAFF.

V is TRBV2 and J is TRBJ2-7; D perhaps matches TRBD2 (7 bases). Germline-derived CDR1 and CDR2 are SNHLY and FYNNEI. Trimming took 0 bases from V and 5 from J, leaving 17 bases between them. The CDR3 is 16 amino acids. CDR3: CASSEAKGGQRNEQYF. Written as DNA, the CDR3 is TGTGCCAGCAGTGAAGCAAAGGGGGGGCAACGCAACGAGCAGTACTTC.

This clone was counted between two and nine times. This chain uses TRBV2 with TRBJ1-4; D is uncertain. CDR1 and CDR2 (germline): SNHLY, FYNNEI. Trimming stripped 6 bases from V and 1 base from J, with 9 bases between. There are 14 residues in the CDR3. The CDR3 DNA reads TGTGCCAGCAGAACTTTTATAACTAATGAAAAACTGTTTTTT. It yields the protein CASRTFITNEKLFF.

The chain combines TRBV6-6 with TRBJ2-7, with 8 bases matching TRBD1. CDR1 and CDR2 from the germline V gene are MNHNY and SVGAGI (reference sequence). This CDR3 contains 14 residues. V was clipped by 4 bases and J by 3 bases; unmatched bases: 5. The CDR3 loop is CASSFLGQGYEQYF. DNA for the CDR3: TGTGCCAGCAGTTTCCTAGGACAGGGCTACGAGCAGTACTTC.

The sample holds a few counts of this clone. J is TRBJ2-1 and V is TRBV6-5, with 10 positions matching TRBD2. The V gene's germline CDR1 is MNHEY and CDR2 SVGAGI. J gave up 7 bases and V 10 bases, and 10 bases lay outside the gene matches. There are 14 residues in the CDR3. CDR3 loop: CATSGASGRNEQFF. Written as DNA, the CDR3 is TGTGCCACCTCCGGGGCTAGCGGGAGAAATGAGCAGTTCTTC.

The chain's CDR3 is CAWSVQGTDTQYF. The CDR3 DNA sequence: TGTGCCTGGAGTGTGCAGGGAACAGATACGCAGTATTTT. The rearrangement links TRBV30 to TRBJ2-3, with D perhaps matching TRBD1 (5 bases). Germline V gene data show CDR1 as GTSNPN and CDR2 as SVGIG (reference sequence). The germline V and J ends were trimmed by 0 bases and 3 bases, with 7 bases remaining between them. The CDR3 contains 13 residues.

This sequence joins TRBV10-3 and TRBJ1-2; 9 nucleotides align to TRBD1. CDR1 and CDR2 from the germline V gene are ENHRY and SYGVKD. J gave up 7 bases and V 4 bases, and 10 bases lay outside the gene matches. The CDR3 is 15 amino acids. The CDR3, as DNA: TGTGCCATCAGTGCGGGGACAGGGATACTCTTTGGCTACACCTTC. Translated: CAISAGTGILFGYTF.

The chain employs TRBV23-1 and TRBJ2-2; weak D call: TRBD2 (6 bases). TRBV23-1 is an ORF, with its function uncertain. This CDR3 contains 17 residues. V dropped 2 bases and J dropped 2 bases, with 15 bases sitting between them. CDR3 residues: CASSQTQGDFNTGELFF. The CDR3 region has the DNA TGCGCCAGCAGTCAAACGCAAGGGGACTTTAACACCGGGGAGCTGTTTTTT.